The 26 T cell receptor beta chains below were found in one sample sequenced in a study of T cells in women clearing cervical HPV infection. The assay was immunoSEQ multiplex PCR, and TCRdb's table has in-frame clones only and misses some. In total, the table holds 27,000 or so clones. Specimen: blood buffy coat. The receptors shown here come from a woman between 18 and 70 years old with a cervical HPV16 infection that either progressed to CIN3+ or cleared (not recorded which).

On this clone itself: The CDR3 goes on 3 residues after the read ends, and that part is filled in from the germline J gene. The chain joins TRBV5-4 to TRBJ2-5; D remains unclear. CDR1 is SGHNT and CDR2 is YYREEE in the germline V gene (reference sequence). The CDR3 is 15 amino acids. V lost 4 bases and J lost 3, with 16 bases in between. CDR3 bases read: TGTGCCAGCAGCCGCCCGAAGGGCGCAGAAGAGACC. Translation gives CASSRPKGAEET. The CDR3 as a whole reads CASSRPKGAEETQYF.

Remarks on this clone: The read stops 3 residues short of the end of the CDR3; the missing end is completed from the germline J gene. The genes are TRBV2 and TRBJ1-1; 9 bases agree with TRBD1. Germline V CDR1 and CDR2: SNHLY, FYNNEI. The CDR3 runs 13 residues. Unmatched junction bases numbered 4, after V lost 10 bases and J lost 1 base. This chain's CDR3 is CANSGQGNTEAFF. The CDR3 DNA, read in part, is TGTGCCAACTCGGGACAGGGGAACACTGAA.

About this clone itself: The read stops 3 residues short of the end of the CDR3; the missing end is completed from the germline J gene. The chain has TRBV20-1 and TRBJ2-7, with 10 bases that match TRBD2. Germline V CDR1 and CDR2: DFQATT, SNEGSKA (reference sequence). V lost 3 bases and J lost 4; bases outside the gene matches: 3. This CDR3 comprises 13 residues. The sequenced part of the CDR3 DNA is TGCAGTGCTAGGACTAGCGGGTCTTACGAG. This gives the protein CSARTSGSYE. The full CDR3 is CSARTSGSYEQYF.

To note about this clone: The CDR3 end is not reached by the read, which stops 3 residues before it; the germline J gene fills it in. V gene TRBV19 combines with J gene TRBJ2-3; D gene uncertain. Germline assignment: CDR1 LNHDA and CDR2 SQIVND (reference sequence). This CDR3 comprises 14 residues. CDR3 loop: CASSPRVGQETQYF. The part of the CDR3 DNA that was read is TGTGCCAGTAGCCCTCGGGTCGGCCAAGAGACG.

In the case of this clone: The read is 3 residues too short to cover the CDR3 end, so that end is filled in from the germline J gene. The rearrangement joins TRBV6-1 to TRBJ1-2, with D possibly TRBD1 on 5 matching bases. CDR1 and CDR2 (germline): MNHNS, SASEGT. The CDR3 is 15 amino acids. V was shortened by 4 bases and J by 3 bases, with 15 bases between the two germline ends. Partial CDR3 DNA: TGTGCCAGCAGTGTACAGGCTCTAAGGGACTATGGC. Protein: CASSVQALRDYG. In full, the CDR3 is CASSVQALRDYGYTF.

In regard to this clone: The CDR3 end is not reached by the read, which stops 3 residues before it; the germline J gene fills it in. The V and J genes are TRBV7-9 and TRBJ1-2; D is uncertain. Germline CDR1 is SEHNR and CDR2 is FQNEAQ (reference sequence). The CDR3 length is 13 residues. CDR3 protein: CASSLEVRGGYTF. The sequenced part of the CDR3 DNA is TGTGCCAGCAGCTTGGAGGTTCGCGGCGGC. The full variable domain, in which reference TRBV7-9 and TRBJ1-2 provide the parts outside the CDR3, is DTGVSQNPRHKITKRGQNVTFRCDPISEHNRLYWYRQTLGQGPEFLTYFQNEAQLEKSRLLSDRFSAERPKGSFSTLEIQRTEQGDSAMYLCASSLEVRGGYTFGSGTRLTVV.

Concerning this clone itself: The junction departs from germline at one end; a sequencing error may be responsible. The read comes to an end 3 residues before the CDR3 does, leaving the germline J gene to fill in the end. The chain uses TRBV4-2 and TRBJ1-2; no firm D call. The CDR3 runs 12 residues. The germline V gene encodes CDR1 LGHNA and CDR2 YNFKEQ. CDR3 in amino acids: CASSQEGLGYTF. CDR3 DNA, as far as it was read: TGCGCCAGCAGCCAAGAAGGGTTGGGC.

Of note for this clone: The CDR3 end falls 3 residues outside the read, so it is completed with the germline J gene. The rearrangement links TRBV7-9 to TRBJ1-5; D not certain. Germline CDR1 is SEHNR and CDR2 is FQNEAQ (reference sequence). The CDR3 extends over 14 amino acids. Deletions cut 3 bases from V and 2 bases from J, with 8 bases between. The CDR3 spells CASSFTDGNQPQHF. The sequenced part of the CDR3 DNA is TGTGCCAGCAGCTTCACAGATGGCAATCAGCCC.

The CDR3 sequence: CASSPGASGGSETQYF. CDR3 bases read: TGTGCCAGCTCACCGGGGGCTAGCGGGGGCTCGGAGACG. The chain joins TRBV18 to TRBJ2-3; 10 nucleotides match TRBD2. The missing CDR3 end, 3 residues past where the read stops, is filled in from the germline J gene. The CDR3 contains 16 residues. Germline loops: CDR1 KGHSH, CDR2 LQKENI.

Concerning this clone: The CDR3 extends 3 residues past the end of the read, so its final part is completed from the germline J gene. The chain couples TRBV7-3 to TRBJ2-3, with D tentatively TRBD2 (6 bases). This CDR3 has 14 amino acids. V dropped 5 bases and J dropped 6 bases, with 15 bases sitting between them. CDR1 and CDR2 from the germline V gene are SGHTA and FQGTGA. This CDR3 is CASSPGLPPDTQYF. CDR3 bases read: TGTGCCAGCAGCCCGGGACTCCCGCCGGATACG.

As to this clone: Sequencing ends 3 residues short of the CDR3 end; the germline J gene provides the rest. The chain uses TRBV6-1 and TRBJ2-1, with D unclear. Germline V CDR1 and CDR2: MNHNS, SASEGT. Trimming removed 1 base at V and 4 bases at J, with 17 bases between. CDR3 length equals 17 residues. The DNA read from the CDR3 is TGTGCCAGCAGTGAAGTTATGGGCAGCCCTACTTACAATGAG. It is translated as CASSEVMGSPTYNE. The entire CDR3 reads CASSEVMGSPTYNEQFF.

Points on this clone: Coverage ceases 3 residues before the CDR3 finishes, and the germline J gene fills in the end. The rearrangement links TRBV18 to TRBJ1-4; possibly TRBD1 for D (5 bases). Germline CDR1 KGHSH, CDR2 LQKENI. The germline V and J ends were trimmed by 2 bases and 5 bases, with 15 bases remaining between them. This CDR3 contains 16 residues. CDR3 sequence reads: CASSPEGGWGNEKLFF. CDR3 DNA (partial): TGTGCCAGCTCACCAGAGGGAGGATGGGGCAATGAAAAA.

In regard to this clone: The sequence runs out 3 residues before the end of the CDR3; the remainder is reconstructed from the germline J gene. This chain uses TRBV2 with TRBJ1-1; D gene unclear. This CDR3 has 14 amino acids. The germline CDR1 and CDR2 sequences are SNHLY and FYNNEI. The V end was cut by 4 bases, the J end by 1 base, with 10 bases between. The CDR3 protein is CASSGGWWNTEAFF. Partial CDR3 DNA: TGTGCCAGCAGTGGAGGGTGGTGGAACACTGAA.

Concerning this clone: The read halts 3 residues ahead of the CDR3 end, with the missing end drawn from the germline J gene. The V and J genes are TRBV6-2 or TRBV6-3 and TRBJ1-2; D is possibly TRBD1 (6 bases). In germline, CDR1 is MNHEY, CDR2 SVGEGT. The CDR3 is 13 amino acids. Trimming left V 6 bases short and J 5 bases short, with 13 bases between. CDR3 DNA, as far as it was read: TGTGCCAGCAGGGGTGGACAGCTTTATGGC. Protein: CASRGGQLYG. The CDR3 in its entirety is CASRGGQLYGYTF.

Comment on this clone: The CDR3 is cut off 3 residues early in the read; its end comes from the germline J gene. This chain connects TRBV10-3 to TRBJ2-1, with a possible D match to TRBD1 (5 bases). The CDR3 is made up of 15 amino acids. CDR1 and CDR2 (germline): ENHRY, SYGVKD. Between the trimmed V and J ends, which lost 7 bases and 0 bases, there was a span of 13 bases. Incomplete CDR3 DNA: TGTGCCATCAAGCAGGGCGTAAGCTCCTACAATGAG. Translated: CAIKQGVSSYNE. The whole CDR3 sequence reads CAIKQGVSSYNEQFF.

To note about this clone: Read coverage stops 3 residues before the CDR3 terminus; the germline J gene supplies the remainder. This chain uses TRBV13 with TRBJ1-4; TRBD1 aligns across 7 bases. Germline V gene data show CDR1 as PRHDT and CDR2 as FYEKMQ (reference sequence). The length of the CDR3 is 13 residues. V gave up 3 bases and J gave up 10 bases; unmatched junction bases: 5. CDR3 in amino acids: CASSFNRGGKLFF. Incomplete CDR3 DNA: TGTGCCAGCAGCTTTAACAGGGGTGGAAAA.

Turning to this clone: The read ends 3 residues early relative to the CDR3; the germline J gene fills the gap. The chain couples TRBV30 to TRBJ2-4; D might be TRBD1 (5 bases). CDR1 and CDR2 (germline): GTSNPN, SVGIG (reference sequence). The CDR3 extends over 14 amino acids. CDR3 DNA (partial): TGTGCCTGGAGTGTACTCCGACAGACGGGTGGT. Its translation is CAWSVLRQTGG. The full CDR3 protein reads CAWSVLRQTGGQYF.

The part of the CDR3 DNA that was read is TGCGCCAGCAGCCCGGGACTTCCCCCCGAGACT. Protein product: CASSPGLPPET. The CDR3, in full, reads CASSPGLPPETQYF. The chain couples TRBV5-1 to TRBJ2-4, with D possibly matching TRBD2 (6 bases). The sequenced fragment ends 3 residues before the CDR3 boundary, so the rest is inferred from the germline J gene. The germline gives CDR1 SGHRS, CDR2 YFSETQ. The CDR3 loop spans 14 amino acids.

Comment on this clone: The read falls 3 residues short of the CDR3 end, and the missing part is taken from the germline J gene. V and J are TRBV30 and TRBJ2-4, with D possibly matching TRBD1 (6 bases). This CDR3 contains 15 residues. Looked up from germline, CDR1 is GTSNPN and CDR2 is SVGIG (reference sequence). CDR3 sequence reads: CAWTIKPGHGIGQYF. CDR3 bases read: TGTGCCTGGACCATCAAACCGGGACACGGAATCGGT.

Worth noting for this clone: The read stops 3 residues short of the end of the CDR3; the missing end is completed from the germline J gene. The rearrangement joins TRBV30 to TRBJ1-2, with D maybe TRBD1 (5 bases). The CDR3 has 12 residues. Germline assignment: CDR1 GTSNPN and CDR2 SVGIG (reference sequence). This chain's CDR3 is CAWIRGLNDYTF. The sequenced CDR3 bases are TGTGCCTGGATTAGGGGTCTGAATGAC.

CDR3 loop: CASSGGRGEQYF. CDR3 DNA (partial): TGTGCCAGCAGCGGGGGAAGGGGCGAG. This rearrangement joins TRBV6-2 or TRBV6-3 to TRBJ2-7; a weak D match, TRBD2 (6 bases). The DNA ends 3 residues before the CDR3 does, and the rest of the CDR3 is filled in from the germline J gene. The ends were cut back, 6 bases at V and 6 bases at J, with 12 bases in the middle. The germline V gene has CDR1 MNHEY and CDR2 SVGEGT. The CDR3 has 12 residues.

A remark on this clone: The read stops 3 residues short of the end of the CDR3; the missing end is completed from the germline J gene. The chain recombines TRBV2 with TRBJ2-2, with TRBD2 matching 10 bases. This CDR3 region has 15 residues. The J segment lost 8 bases and the V segment lost 8 bases, leaving 11 bases of the junction unmatched. Germline-derived CDR1 and CDR2 are SNHLY and FYNNEI. CDR3 DNA, as far as it was read: TGTGCCAGCGGGGCGGGGCTAGCGGGAGCGGGGGAG. Translating it yields CASGAGLAGAGE. In full, the CDR3 is CASGAGLAGAGELFF.

About this clone: The missing CDR3 end, 3 residues past where the read stops, is filled in from the germline J gene. This rearrangement joins TRBV23-1 to TRBJ2-3; D possibly corresponds to TRBD2 (5 bases). TRBV23-1 is treated as an ORF (open reading frame) with a function not yet certain. The CDR3 extends over 13 amino acids. CDR3 residues: CASAGSPFLAQYF. The covered CDR3 bases are TGCGCCAGCGCGGGTTCGCCGTTTTTGGCG.

Regarding this clone: The read terminates 3 residues before the CDR3 end, so the remaining end is supplied by the germline J gene. This chain connects TRBV20-1 to TRBJ1-2; TRBD1 agrees at 7 bases. Germline assignment: CDR1 DFQATT and CDR2 SNEGSKA (reference sequence). CDR3 length: 13 residues. The CDR3 here is CSATIDRVGGYTF. The CDR3 DNA, read in part, is TGCAGTGCTACAATTGACAGGGTGGGCGGC.

As for this clone: The read halts 3 residues ahead of the CDR3 end, with the missing end drawn from the germline J gene. V and J are TRBV20-1 and TRBJ2-1; TRBD2 aligns across 8 bases. V gave up 0 bases and J gave up 7 bases; unmatched junction bases: 11. CDR1 is DFQATT and CDR2 is SNEGSKA in the germline V gene (reference sequence). This CDR3 spans 16 amino acids. Incomplete CDR3 DNA: TGCAGTGCTAGAGATCCGGGGGGGGCAAGGGTTAATGAG. Translated: CSARDPGGARVNE. The complete CDR3 reads CSARDPGGARVNEQFF.

In regard to this clone: The read terminates 3 residues before the CDR3 end, so the remaining end is supplied by the germline J gene. The chain links TRBV5-1 to TRBJ2-1; 13 bases line up with TRBD2. Germline CDR1 and CDR2: SGHRS and YFSETQ. After removal of 4 bases from V and 6 bases from J, the junction contained 4 bases not matched to a gene. The CDR3 runs 15 residues. The sequenced CDR3 bases are TGCGCCAGCAGCCCCCGGACTAGCGGGGGCAATGAG. Protein: CASSPRTSGGNE. The full CDR3 reads CASSPRTSGGNEQFF.